This T cell receptor (beta chain) is from a study of OX40 agonist ivuxolimab in advanced cancers. Whole-study context: Each patient was given ivuxolimab into a vein every 2 weeks, at 0.01 to 10 mg/kg. Partial responses were observed in three patients, of whom one had hepatocellular carcinoma and two had cutaneous melanoma.

This CDR3 comprises 16 residues. With 1 base clipped from V and 3 bases from J, the junction kept 7 bases outside the gene matches. Per the germline V gene, CDR1 is SEHNR and CDR2 is FQNEAQ (reference sequence). Assay used: immunoSEQ multiplex PCR; TCRdb lists only in-frame clones, some missing. The table includes under 150,000 clones, around 87% detected once. Regarding the study as a whole: Mean expanded clone counts were higher in CD8+ than CD4+ T cells.

Of note for this clone: Its target is not known.

This chain links TRBV7-9 with TRBJ2-5, with 8 bases lining up with TRBD1. This sequence was found in an adult with an advanced solid tumor such as melanoma, head and neck, liver or kidney cancer. The input for sequencing was CD4+ or CD8+ T cells sorted from blood, taken in a trial of the OX40 agonist ivuxolimab. The CDR3 DNA is TGTGCCAGCAGCTTAGGACTGACAGGGGTGGAAGAGACCCAGTACTTC. This sequence encodes CASSLGLTGVEETQYF.